This T cell receptor beta chain is from a study of cytomegalovirus exposure and HLA in healthy donors. Whole-study results and caveats: In all likelihood, a cluster of highly shared sequence variants was a sequencing artifact. Investigators reported approximately 150 TCR beta chains as tied to cytomegalovirus. Three chains tied to CMV proved CMV antigen-specific in vitro.

It was with 60 Vbeta and 13 Jbeta primers that the PCR ran. Study processing details: An analysis that came later counted some 81 million unique TCR beta chains, 9 million to 12 million shared. Some clones are missing from TCRdb's copy, which holds only in-frame ones; the method was immunoSEQ multiplex PCR. V and J calls plus clone size are reproduced from that table; the DNA served to infer D and trimming. The sample holds more than 70,000 clones, more than 60% seen once. Germline CDR1 MNHEY, CDR2 SVGAGI. The V and J ends lost 5 bases and 4 bases, in that order; junction bases with no gene match: 4. The CDR3 is made up of 15 amino acids. About this clone: Antigen specificity is unknown.

V gene TRBV6-5 combines with J gene TRBJ2-1; 11 bases agree with TRBD2. The sample comprised PBMCs. The sequence derives from a boy between 10 and 17 years old in good health and CMV-seronegative. CDR3 nucleotide sequence: TGTGCCAGCAGTCTAGCGGGAGGTGGTTACAATGAGCAGTTCTTC. Its protein product is CASSLAGGGYNEQFF.